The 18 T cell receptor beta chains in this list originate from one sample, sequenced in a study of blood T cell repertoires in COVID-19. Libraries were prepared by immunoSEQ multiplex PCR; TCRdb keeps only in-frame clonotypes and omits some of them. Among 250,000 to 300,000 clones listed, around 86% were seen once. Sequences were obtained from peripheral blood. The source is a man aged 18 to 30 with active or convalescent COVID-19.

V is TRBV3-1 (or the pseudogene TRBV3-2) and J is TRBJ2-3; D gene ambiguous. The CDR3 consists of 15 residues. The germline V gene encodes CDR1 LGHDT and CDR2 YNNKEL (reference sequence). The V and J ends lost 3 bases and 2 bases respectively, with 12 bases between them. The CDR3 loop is CASSHRGFSTDTQYF. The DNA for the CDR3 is TGTGCCAGCAGCCATAGAGGTTTCTCCACAGATACGCAGTATTTT.

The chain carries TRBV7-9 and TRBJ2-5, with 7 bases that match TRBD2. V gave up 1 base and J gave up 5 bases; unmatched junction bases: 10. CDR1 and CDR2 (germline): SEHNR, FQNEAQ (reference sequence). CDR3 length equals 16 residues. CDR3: CASSLGTGTTYETQYF. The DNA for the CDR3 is TGTGCCAGCAGCTTAGGGACCGGGACTACCTACGAGACCCAGTACTTC.

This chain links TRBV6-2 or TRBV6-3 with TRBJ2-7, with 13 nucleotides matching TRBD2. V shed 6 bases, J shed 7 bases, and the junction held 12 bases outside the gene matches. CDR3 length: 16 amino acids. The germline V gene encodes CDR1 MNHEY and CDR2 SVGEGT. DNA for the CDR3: TGTGCCAGCAGCAACCTACTAGCGGGAGGGCCGGAAGAGCAGTACTTC. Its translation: CASSNLLAGGPEEQYF.

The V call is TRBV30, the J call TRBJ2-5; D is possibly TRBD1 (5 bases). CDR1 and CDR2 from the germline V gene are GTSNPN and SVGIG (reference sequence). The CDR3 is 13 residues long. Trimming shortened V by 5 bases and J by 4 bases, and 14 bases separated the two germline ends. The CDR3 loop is CAWSFGQGETQYF. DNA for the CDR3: TGTGCCTGGTCCTTCGGGCAGGGAGAGACCCAGTACTTC.

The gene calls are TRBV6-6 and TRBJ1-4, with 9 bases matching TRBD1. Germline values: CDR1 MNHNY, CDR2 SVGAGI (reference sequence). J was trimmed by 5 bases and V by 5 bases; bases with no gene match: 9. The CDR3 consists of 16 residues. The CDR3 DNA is TGTGCCAGCAGTCGAGGAGACGGGACAGGGAATGAAAAACTGTTTTTT. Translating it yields CASSRGDGTGNEKLFF.

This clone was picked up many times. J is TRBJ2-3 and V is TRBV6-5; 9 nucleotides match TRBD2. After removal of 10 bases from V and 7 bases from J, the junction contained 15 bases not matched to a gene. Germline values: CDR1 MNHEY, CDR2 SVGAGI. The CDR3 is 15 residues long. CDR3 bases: TGTGCCACCCTGCGGCGGGGGGGCGCAGGGAATACGCAGTATTTT. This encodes CATLRRGGAGNTQYF.

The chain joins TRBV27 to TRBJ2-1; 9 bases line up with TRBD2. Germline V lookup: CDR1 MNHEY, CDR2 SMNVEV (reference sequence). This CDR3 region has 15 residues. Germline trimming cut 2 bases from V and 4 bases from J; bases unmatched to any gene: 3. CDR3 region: CASSLVAGGYNEQFF. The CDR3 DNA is TGTGCCAGCAGTTTAGTGGCGGGAGGGTACAATGAGCAGTTCTTC.

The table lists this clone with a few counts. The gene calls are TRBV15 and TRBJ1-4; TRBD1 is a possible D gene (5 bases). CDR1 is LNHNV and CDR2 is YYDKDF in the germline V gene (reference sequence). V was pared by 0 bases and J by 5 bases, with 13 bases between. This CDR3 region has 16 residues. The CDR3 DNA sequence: TGTGCCACCAGCAGAGATTCAACAGGCGGAAATGAAAAACTGTTTTTT. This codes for CATSRDSTGGNEKLFF. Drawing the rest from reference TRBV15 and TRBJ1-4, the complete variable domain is DAMVIQNPRYQVTQFGKPVTLSCSQTLNHNVMYWYQQKSSQAPKLLFHYYDKDFNNEADTPDNFQSRRPNTSFCFLDIRSPGLGDTAMYLCATSRDSTGGNEKLFFGSGTQLSVL.

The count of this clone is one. CDR3 sequence: CASSSGSPGTGNHEQYF. CDR3 bases: TGTGCCAGCAGTTCGGGATCTCCCGGGACAGGGAACCATGAGCAGTACTTC. The genes are TRBV28 and TRBJ2-7; 9 nucleotides agree with TRBD1. The CDR3 totals 17 residues. Germline values: CDR1 MDHEN, CDR2 SYDVKM. The V segment lost 4 bases and the J segment 7 bases; nucleotides outside the gene matches: 17. The full variable domain, completed using reference TRBV28 and TRBJ2-7, is DVKVTQSSRYLVKRTGEKVFLECVQDMDHENMFWYRQDPGLGLRLIYFSYDVKMKEKGDIPEGYSVSREKKERFSLILESASTNQTSMYLCASSSGSPGTGNHEQYFGPGTRLTVT.

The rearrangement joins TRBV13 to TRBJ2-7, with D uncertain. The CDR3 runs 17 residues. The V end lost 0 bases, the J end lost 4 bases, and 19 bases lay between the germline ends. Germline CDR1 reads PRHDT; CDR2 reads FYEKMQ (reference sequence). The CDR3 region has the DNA TGTGCCAGCAGCTTAGGAGGCTTGAGCATAGCCTATTACGAGCAGTACTTC. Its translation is CASSLGGLSIAYYEQYF.

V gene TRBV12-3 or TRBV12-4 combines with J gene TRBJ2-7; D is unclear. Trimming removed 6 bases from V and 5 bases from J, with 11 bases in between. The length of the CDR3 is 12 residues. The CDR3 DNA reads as TGTGCCAGCAGGCCTGGGCAGAACGAGCAGTACTTC. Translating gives CASRPGQNEQYF.

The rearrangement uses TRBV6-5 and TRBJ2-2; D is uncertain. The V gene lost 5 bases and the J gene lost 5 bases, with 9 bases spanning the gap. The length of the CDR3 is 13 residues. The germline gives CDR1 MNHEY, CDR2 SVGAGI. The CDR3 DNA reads TGTGCCAGCAGTCCTTTGACAACCGGGGAGCTGTTTTTT. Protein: CASSPLTTGELFF.

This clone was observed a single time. CDR3 sequence: CASTGQGADGYTF. The CDR3 bases are TGTGCCAGCACAGGACAGGGGGCGGATGGCTACACCTTC. The chain carries TRBV7-9 and TRBJ1-2, with 11 nucleotides matching TRBD1. The V segment lost 7 bases and the J segment 6 bases; nucleotides outside the gene matches: 4. Looked up from germline, CDR1 is SEHNR and CDR2 is FQNEAQ (reference sequence). The CDR3 totals 13 residues.

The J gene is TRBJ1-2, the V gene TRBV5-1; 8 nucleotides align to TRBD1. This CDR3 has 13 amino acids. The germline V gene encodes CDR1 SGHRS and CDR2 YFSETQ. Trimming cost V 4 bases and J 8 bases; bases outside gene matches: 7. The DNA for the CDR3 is TGCGCCAGCAGCAAGCCCGGGACAGGAGGCTACACCTTC. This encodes CASSKPGTGGYTF.

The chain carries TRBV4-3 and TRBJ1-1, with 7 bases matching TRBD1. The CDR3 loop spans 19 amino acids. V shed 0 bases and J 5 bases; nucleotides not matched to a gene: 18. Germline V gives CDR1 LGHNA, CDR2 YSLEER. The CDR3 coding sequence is TGCGCCAGCAGCCAAGAGGCCCCTCCGGCAGGGGGAATGAGTACTGAAGCTTTCTTT. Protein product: CASSQEAPPAGGMSTEAFF.

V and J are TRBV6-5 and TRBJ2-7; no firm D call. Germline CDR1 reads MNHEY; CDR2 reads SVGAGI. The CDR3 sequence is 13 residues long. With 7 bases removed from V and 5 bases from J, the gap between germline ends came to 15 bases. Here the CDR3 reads CASTPSGRNEQYF. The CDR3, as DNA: TGTGCCAGCACTCCATCCGGCAGGAACGAGCAGTACTTC.

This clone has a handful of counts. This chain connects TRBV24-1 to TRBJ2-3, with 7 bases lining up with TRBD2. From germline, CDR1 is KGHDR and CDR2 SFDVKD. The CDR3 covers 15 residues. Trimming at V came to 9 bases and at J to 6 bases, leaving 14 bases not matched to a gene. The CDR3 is CATGGNEGTTDTQYF. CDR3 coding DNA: TGTGCCACCGGGGGTAATGAGGGGACTACGGATACGCAGTATTTT.

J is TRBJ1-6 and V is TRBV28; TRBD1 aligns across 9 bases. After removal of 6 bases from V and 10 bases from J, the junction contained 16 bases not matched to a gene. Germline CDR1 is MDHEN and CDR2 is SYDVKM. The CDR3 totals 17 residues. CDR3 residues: CASSSPGQGPSVSPLHF. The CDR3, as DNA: TGTGCCAGCAGCTCCCCGGGACAGGGACCCTCCGTGTCACCCCTCCACTTT.